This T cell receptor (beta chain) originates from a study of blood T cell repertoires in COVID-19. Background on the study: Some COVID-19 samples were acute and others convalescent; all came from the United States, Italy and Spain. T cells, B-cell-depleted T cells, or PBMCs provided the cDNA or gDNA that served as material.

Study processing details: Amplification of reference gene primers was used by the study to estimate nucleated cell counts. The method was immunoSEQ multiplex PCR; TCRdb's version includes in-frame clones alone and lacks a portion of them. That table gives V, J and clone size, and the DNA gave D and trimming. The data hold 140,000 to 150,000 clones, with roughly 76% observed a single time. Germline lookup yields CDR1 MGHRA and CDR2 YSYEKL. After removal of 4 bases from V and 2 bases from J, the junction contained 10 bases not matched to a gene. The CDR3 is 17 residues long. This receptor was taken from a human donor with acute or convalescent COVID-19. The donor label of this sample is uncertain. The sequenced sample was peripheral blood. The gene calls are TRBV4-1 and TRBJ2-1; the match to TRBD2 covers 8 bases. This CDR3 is CASSPQRRRGAYNEQFF. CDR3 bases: TGCGCCAGCAGCCCCCAGAGACGGCGGGGGGCCTACAATGAGCAGTTCTTC.